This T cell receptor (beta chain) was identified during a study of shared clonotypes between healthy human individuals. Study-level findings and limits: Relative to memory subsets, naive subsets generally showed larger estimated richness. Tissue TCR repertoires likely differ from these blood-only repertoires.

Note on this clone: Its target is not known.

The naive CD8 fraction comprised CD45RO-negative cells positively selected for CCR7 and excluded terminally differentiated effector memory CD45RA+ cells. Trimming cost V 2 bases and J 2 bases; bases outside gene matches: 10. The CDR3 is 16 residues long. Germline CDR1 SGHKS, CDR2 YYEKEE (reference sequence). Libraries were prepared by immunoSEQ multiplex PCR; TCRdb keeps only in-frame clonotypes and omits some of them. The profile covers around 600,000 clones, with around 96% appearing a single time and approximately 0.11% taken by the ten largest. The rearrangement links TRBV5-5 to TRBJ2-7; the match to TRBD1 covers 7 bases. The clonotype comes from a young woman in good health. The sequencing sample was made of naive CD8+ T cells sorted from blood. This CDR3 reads CASSFYAGTATYEQYF. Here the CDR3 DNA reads TGTGCCAGCAGCTTTTACGCCGGGACAGCTACCTACGAGCAGTACTTC.